The 15 T cell receptor beta chains below were found in one sample sequenced in a study of CD8+ T cells in alopecia areata (dated 2018 in TCRdb). The time point label on this specimen signifies: 20 to 30 weeks on oral tofacitinib. Taken with the paper, the label for treatment or condition translates to: oral pan-JAK inhibitor, 5-10 mg twice daily. The method behind the library was the immunoSEQ multiplex PCR assay. RNA was extracted from all samples and reverse transcribed into cDNA, which served as template for TCR sequencing. Not all clones reach the TCRdb copy of this immuneACCESS table, which keeps in-frame sequences only. Checked studies attribute under half of the gap to unresolved V genes and leave the rest unexplained. The sample table holds nearly 200,000 clones, of which 58% were seen once. 5.5% of the sample is held by the ten biggest clonotypes. Sequencing used CD4+ T cells sorted from blood, obtained at week 24, from a patient treated with tofacitinib. Receptors were obtained from a human donor with alopecia areata.

Only a few counts were recorded for this clone. The rearrangement joins TRBV5-1 to TRBJ1-1, with 9 bases identical to TRBD1. The CDR3 extends over 15 amino acids. Germline-derived CDR1 and CDR2 are SGHRS and YFSETQ. V was pared by 3 bases and J by 2 bases, with 5 bases of the junction left unmatched. CDR3 residues: CASSSGTGINTEAFF. CDR3 sequence (DNA): TGCGCCAGCAGCTCCGGGACAGGGATTAACACTGAAGCTTTCTTT.

This clone was recorded only once. The rearrangement links TRBV9 to TRBJ1-1, with 7 bases matching TRBD1. J gave up 5 bases and V 4 bases, and 5 bases lay outside the gene matches. The CDR3 spans 13 residues. Germline CDR1 is SGDLS and CDR2 is YYNGEE. The CDR3 loop reads CASSTGQSTEAFF. The CDR3, as DNA: TGTGCCAGCAGCACGGGACAGAGTACTGAAGCTTTCTTT.

The CDR3 sequence is CASTQGYSNQPQHF. In DNA, the CDR3 is TGTGCCAGTACCCAGGGATATAGCAATCAGCCCCAGCATTTT. This rearrangement joins TRBV19 to TRBJ1-5, with D tentatively TRBD1 (5 bases). Trimming stripped 7 bases from V and 0 bases from J, with 10 bases between. Germline V gives CDR1 LNHDA, CDR2 SQIVND (reference sequence). The length of the CDR3 is 14 residues.

This rearrangement joins TRBV4-1 to TRBJ2-5; D call uncertain. The CDR3 totals 17 residues. Germline V CDR1 and CDR2: MGHRA, YSYEKL. Between the trimmed V and J ends, which lost 1 base and 0 bases, there was a span of 15 bases. The CDR3 protein is CASSQVPANTYQETQYF. For the CDR3, the DNA is TGCGCCAGCAGCCAAGTTCCAGCGAACACGTACCAAGAGACCCAGTACTTC.

J is TRBJ1-2 and V is TRBV30; D gene ambiguous. V shed 3 bases and J shed 8 bases, with 16 bases lying between them. CDR3 size: 13 residues. Germline V CDR1 and CDR2: GTSNPN, SVGIG (reference sequence). For the CDR3, the DNA is TGTGCCTGGAGCGCTGTGGGGTCGGGAGGCTACACCTTC. This encodes CAWSAVGSGGYTF.

The V gene is TRBV30, the J gene TRBJ1-1; D gene uncertain. V lost 2 bases to trimming and J lost 0 bases, with 16 bases between them. Germline V gene data show CDR1 as GTSNPN and CDR2 as SVGIG (reference sequence). The CDR3 consists of 16 residues. This chain's CDR3 is CAWSTSWLGVNTEAFF. The DNA for the CDR3 is TGTGCCTGGAGTACCTCATGGCTGGGTGTGAACACTGAAGCTTTCTTT.

The CDR3 is CAWSVGGVTEAFF. In DNA, the CDR3 is TGTGCCTGGAGTGTAGGGGGGGTCACTGAAGCTTTCTTT. This chain links TRBV30 with TRBJ1-1, with a possible D match to TRBD1 (6 bases). Germline CDR1 GTSNPN, CDR2 SVGIG (reference sequence). The CDR3 runs to 13 residues. Trimming shortened V by 0 bases and J by 4 bases, and 9 bases separated the two germline ends.

The chain has TRBV20-1 and TRBJ1-1; the match to TRBD1 covers 11 bases. The germline V gene has CDR1 DFQATT and CDR2 SNEGSKA (reference sequence). This CDR3 has 11 residues. Losses at the gene ends were 6 bases for V and 9 bases for J; bases not matched to a gene: 3. The CDR3 loop reads CSAPDRGQAFF. In DNA, the CDR3 is TGCAGTGCCCCGGACAGGGGGCAAGCTTTCTTT.

This clone was seen once. V gene TRBV29-1 combines with J gene TRBJ2-7; possibly TRBD1 or TRBD2 for D (5 bases each). With 0 bases removed from V and 0 bases from J, the gap between germline ends came to 12 bases. Germline assignment: CDR1 SQVTM and CDR2 ANQGSEA. CDR3 length: 15 residues. The CDR3 sequence: CSVEDLGGRSYEQYF. The DNA of the CDR3 is TGCAGCGTTGAAGATCTTGGGGGTCGCTCCTACGAGCAGTACTTC.

This clone was picked up many times. The rearrangement joins TRBV2 to TRBJ2-1, with D perhaps TRBD1 (6 bases). Trimming removed 8 bases at V and 8 bases at J, with 16 bases between. The CDR3 extends over 13 amino acids. From germline, CDR1 is SNHLY and CDR2 FYNNEI. Here the CDR3 DNA reads TGTGCCAGCGGGGCACAGGGTGGGGATGAGCAGTTCTTC. Protein sequence: CASGAQGGDEQFF.

The J gene is TRBJ1-2, the V gene TRBV4-1; no reliable D call. The germline V gene has CDR1 MGHRA and CDR2 YSYEKL. The CDR3 is 17 residues long. The V end was cut by 4 bases, the J end by 3 bases, with 21 bases between. DNA for the CDR3: TGCGCCAGCAGCCCTTCATTCAGGAAAGGGCGGGACTATGGCTACACCTTC. Its translation: CASSPSFRKGRDYGYTF.

The rearrangement joins TRBV2 to TRBJ2-4, with 9 bases lining up with TRBD1. With V trimmed by 6 bases and J by 4 bases, 10 bases remained unmatched. Germline-derived CDR1 and CDR2 are SNHLY and FYNNEI. The CDR3 length is 16 residues. The CDR3 loop reads CASSGQGSWVKNIQYF. CDR3 sequence (DNA): TGTGCCAGCAGCGGACAGGGGTCATGGGTAAAAAACATTCAGTACTTC.

Only a few counts were recorded for this clone. The CDR3 loop reads CASRVTSGGPGETQYF. In nucleotides, the CDR3 is TGCGCCAGCAGAGTGACTAGCGGGGGGCCCGGGGAGACCCAGTACTTC. The rearrangement links TRBV5-1 to TRBJ2-5, with 13 bases fitting TRBD2. The CDR3 loop spans 16 amino acids. Germline V lookup: CDR1 SGHRS, CDR2 YFSETQ. Trimming took 5 bases from V and 5 from J; bases not matched to a gene: 9.

This clone was detected a few times. This chain links TRBV5-1 with TRBJ2-1, with 15 bases identical to TRBD2. Germline assignment: CDR1 SGHRS and CDR2 YFSETQ. The CDR3 contains 16 residues. V was clipped by 2 bases and J by 6 bases; unmatched bases: 3. The CDR3 DNA follows: TGCGCCAGCAGCTTTGGGGGACTAGCGGGAGGCAATGAGCAGTTCTTC. Amino acid sequence: CASSFGGLAGGNEQFF. The full variable domain, rest sourced from reference TRBV5-1 and TRBJ2-1, is KAGVTQTPRYLIKTRGQQVTLSCSPISGHRSVSWYQQTPGQGLQFLFEYFSETQRNKGNFPGRFSGRQFSNSRSEMNVSTLELGDSALYLCASSFGGLAGGNEQFFGPGTRLTVL.

The V and J genes are TRBV4-2 and TRBJ2-5; 12 bases are a match to TRBD2. Germline V CDR1 and CDR2: LGHNA, YNFKEQ. There are 16 residues in the CDR3. The ends lost 1 base at V and 3 bases at J; junction bases unmatched: 3. CDR3 nucleotide sequence: TGTGCCAGCAGCCAAGTCCCTAGCGGGGGGGAAGAGACCCAGTACTTC. Amino acid sequence: CASSQVPSGGEETQYF.